This T cell receptor (beta chain) was profiled in a study of blood T cell repertoires in COVID-19. About the research overall: PBMCs, B-cell-depleted T cells, or T cells provided the cDNA or gDNA that made up the material.

CDR3 length: 13 amino acids. Germline values: CDR1 KGHDR, CDR2 SFDVKD. The junction had 3 bases not matched to a gene; V was cut back by 9 bases and J by 8 bases. The study drew participants aged about 18 to 89 years from roughly 25 US areas. Researchers sorted participants into cohorts using their self-reported clinical history. Repertoires were generated with immunoSEQ multiplex PCR, while TCRdb's copy carries only in-frame clones and drops some. This repertoire shows 250,000 or so clones, roughly 88% found once; its top ten account for about 3.4%. The chain links TRBV24-1 to TRBJ1-4; 12 nucleotides line up with TRBD1. Sequenced input: PBMCs or T cells enriched from blood (not recorded which). This receptor was taken from a woman in her forties who had been exposed to COVID-19. CDR3 in amino acids: CATSGTGGEKLFF. CDR3 DNA sequence: TGTGCCACCTCCGGGACAGGGGGCGAAAAACTGTTTTTT.